Below are 7 T cell receptor beta chains sequenced from a single sample in a study of blood T cell repertoires in COVID-19 (dated by TCRdb to between 2020 and 2021). The protocol used for the library was the immunoSEQ multiplex PCR assay. TCRdb's version of the immuneACCESS table is confined to in-frame rearrangements and falls short of the full clone set. An unresolved V gene accounts for under half of the shortfall where checked; the remainder is of unknown origin. This sample gives about 140,000 clones in total; roughly 86% of them show up just once. The top ten hold approximately 1.8% of the sample. The sequenced sample was peripheral blood. These receptors were collected from a man between 70 and 80 years old with acute or convalescent COVID-19.

The chain recombines TRBV6-5 with TRBJ2-2, with a tentative D call TRBD1 (6 bases). The CDR3 loop spans 16 amino acids. Germline CDR1 MNHEY, CDR2 SVGAGI. Trimming took off 2 bases at V and 0 bases at J, with 10 bases between the two ends. This CDR3 reads CASSYHRVPNTGELFF. The CDR3 bases are TGTGCCAGCAGTTACCACAGGGTCCCGAACACCGGGGAGCTGTTTTTT.

Here the CDR3 reads CASSYGSDRGAKLFF. In DNA form, the CDR3 reads TGTGCCAGCAGTTACGGGTCGGACAGGGGAGCAAAACTGTTTTTT. The rearrangement uses TRBV6-6 and TRBJ1-4; 9 positions agree with TRBD1. The junction had 8 bases not matched to a gene; V was cut back by 2 bases and J by 10 bases. Looked up from germline, CDR1 is MNHNY and CDR2 is SVGAGI (reference sequence). The CDR3 runs to 15 residues.

The V gene is TRBV28, the J gene TRBJ1-2; D perhaps matches TRBD1 (5 bases). The V end was cut by 1 base, the J end by 3 bases, with 6 bases between. Germline-derived CDR1 and CDR2 are MDHEN and SYDVKM. CDR3 length equals 13 residues. CDR3 amino acids: CASSLLTDYGYTF. CDR3 sequence (DNA): TGTGCCAGCAGTTTATTGACAGACTATGGCTACACCTTC.

V gene TRBV5-1 combines with J gene TRBJ2-3; 8 bases align to TRBD2. Germline CDR1 and CDR2: SGHRS and YFSETQ. V lost 4 bases, J lost 0 bases, and 7 bases stayed unmatched. This CDR3 has 16 residues. The CDR3, as DNA: TGCGCCAGCAGCCGGCGACTAGCGACTAGCACAGATACGCAGTATTTT. Translated, it gives CASSRRLATSTDTQYF.

The chain combines TRBV2 with TRBJ1-3; 9 bases align to TRBD1. The J segment lost 7 bases and the V segment lost 7 bases, leaving 5 bases of the junction unmatched. The CDR3 has 13 residues. Germline V gene sequence: CDR1 SNHLY, CDR2 FYNNEI. As DNA, the CDR3 is TGTGCCAGCATCAACAGGGGGCGGAACACCATATATTTT. It specifies CASINRGRNTIYF.

A few counts support this clone. The rearrangement uses TRBV28 and TRBJ2-6, with 7 bases matching TRBD1. Unmatched junction bases numbered 9, after V lost 6 bases and J lost 1 base. The CDR3 totals 17 residues. The V gene's germline CDR1 is MDHEN and CDR2 SYDVKM. DNA of the CDR3: TGTGCCAGCAGCCCGGGACAGTTTCTTTCTGGGGCCAACGTCCTGACTTTC. It specifies CASSPGQFLSGANVLTF.

This chain connects TRBV7-9 to TRBJ1-6; a possible D gene is TRBD1 (5 bases). V lost 3 bases, J lost 8 bases, and 14 bases lay in between. CDR1 is SEHNR and CDR2 is FQNEAQ in the germline V gene (reference sequence). There are 15 residues in the CDR3. CDR3 region: CASSLAQGIDSPLHF. In DNA form, the CDR3 reads TGTGCCAGCAGCTTGGCCCAGGGCATAGATTCACCCCTCCACTTT.